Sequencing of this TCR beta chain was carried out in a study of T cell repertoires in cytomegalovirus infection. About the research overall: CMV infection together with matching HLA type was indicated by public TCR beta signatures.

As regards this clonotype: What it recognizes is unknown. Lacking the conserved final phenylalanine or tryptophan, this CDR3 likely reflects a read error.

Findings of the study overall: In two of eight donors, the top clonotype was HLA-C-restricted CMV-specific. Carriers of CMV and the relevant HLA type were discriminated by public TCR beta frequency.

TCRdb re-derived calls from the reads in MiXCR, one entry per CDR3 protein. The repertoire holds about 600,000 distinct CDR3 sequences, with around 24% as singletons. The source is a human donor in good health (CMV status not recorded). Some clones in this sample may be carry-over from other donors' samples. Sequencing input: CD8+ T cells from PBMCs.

DNA of the CDR3: TGTGCCAGCAGTTATGGGGGTGACTTCTACGAGCAGTACGGC. Translating it yields CASSYGGDFYEQYG. J is TRBJ2-7 and V is TRBV6-2 or TRBV6-3, with D perhaps assigned TRBD1 or TRBD2 (5 bases each). In germline, CDR1 is MNHEY, CDR2 SVGEGT. The CDR3 covers 14 residues. Between the trimmed V and J ends, which lost 3 bases and 3 bases, there was a span of 12 bases.